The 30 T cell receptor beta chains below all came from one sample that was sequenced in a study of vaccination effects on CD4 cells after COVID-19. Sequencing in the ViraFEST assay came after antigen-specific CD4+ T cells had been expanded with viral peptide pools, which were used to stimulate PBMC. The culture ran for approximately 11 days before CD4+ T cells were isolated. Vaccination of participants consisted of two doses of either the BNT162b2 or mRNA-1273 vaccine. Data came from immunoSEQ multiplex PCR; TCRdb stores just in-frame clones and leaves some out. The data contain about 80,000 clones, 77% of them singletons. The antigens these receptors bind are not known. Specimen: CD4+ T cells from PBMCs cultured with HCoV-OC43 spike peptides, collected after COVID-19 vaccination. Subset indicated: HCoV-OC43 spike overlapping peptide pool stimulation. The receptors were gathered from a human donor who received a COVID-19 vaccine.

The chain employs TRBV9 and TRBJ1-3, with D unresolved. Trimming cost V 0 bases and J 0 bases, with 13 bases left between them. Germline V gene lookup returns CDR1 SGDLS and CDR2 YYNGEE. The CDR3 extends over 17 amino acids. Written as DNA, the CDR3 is TGTGCCAGCAGCGTAGGTGTGACGCCCAGCTCTGGAAACACCATATATTTT. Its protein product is CASSVGVTPSSGNTIYF.

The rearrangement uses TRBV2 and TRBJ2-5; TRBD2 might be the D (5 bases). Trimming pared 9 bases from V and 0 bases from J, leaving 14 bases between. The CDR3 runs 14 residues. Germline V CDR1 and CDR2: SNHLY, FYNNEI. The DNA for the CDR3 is TGTGCCAGTACCTCGCGGGCTTACCAAGAGACCCAGTACTTC. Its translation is CASTSRAYQETQYF.

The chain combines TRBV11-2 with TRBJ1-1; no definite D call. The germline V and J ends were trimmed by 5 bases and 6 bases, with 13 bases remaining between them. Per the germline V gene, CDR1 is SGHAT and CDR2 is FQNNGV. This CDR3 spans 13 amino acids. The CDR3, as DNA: TGTGCCAGCAGCCTTGAAGTAGGACCTGAAGCTTTCTTT. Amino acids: CASSLEVGPEAFF.

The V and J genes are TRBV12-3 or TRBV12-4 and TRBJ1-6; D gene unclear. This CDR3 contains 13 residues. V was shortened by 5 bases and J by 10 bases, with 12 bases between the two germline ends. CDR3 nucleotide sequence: TGTGCCAGCAGTCCTCGACACTTCTCACCCCTCCACTTT. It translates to CASSPRHFSPLHF.

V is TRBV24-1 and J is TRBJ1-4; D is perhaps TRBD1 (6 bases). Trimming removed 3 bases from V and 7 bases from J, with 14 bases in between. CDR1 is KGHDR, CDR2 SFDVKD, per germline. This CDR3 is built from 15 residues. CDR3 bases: TGTGCCACCAGTGATCCCAGGGGTAGCGGTGAAAAACTGTTTTTT. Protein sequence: CATSDPRGSGEKLFF.

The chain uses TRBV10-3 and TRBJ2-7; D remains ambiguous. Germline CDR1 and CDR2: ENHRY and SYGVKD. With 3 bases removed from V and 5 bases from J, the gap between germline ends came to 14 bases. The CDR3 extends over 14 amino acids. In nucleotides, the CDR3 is TGTGCCATCAGTGATACCCTAACCCTCAACGAGCAGTACGTC. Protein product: CAISDTLTLNEQYV.

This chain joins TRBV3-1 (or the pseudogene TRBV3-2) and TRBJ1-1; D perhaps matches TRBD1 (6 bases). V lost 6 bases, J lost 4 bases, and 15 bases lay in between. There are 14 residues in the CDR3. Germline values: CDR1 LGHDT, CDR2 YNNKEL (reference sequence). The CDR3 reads CASRPGGRLTEAFF. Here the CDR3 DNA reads TGTGCCAGCAGGCCGGGGGGGCGCCTCACTGAAGCTTTCTTT.

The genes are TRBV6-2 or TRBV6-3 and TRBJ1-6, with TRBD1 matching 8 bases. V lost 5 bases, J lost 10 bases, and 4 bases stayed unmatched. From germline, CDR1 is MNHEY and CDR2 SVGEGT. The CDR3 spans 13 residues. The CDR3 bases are TGTGCCAGCAGTAGGACAGGGAGCTCACCCCTCCACTTT. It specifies CASSRTGSSPLHF.

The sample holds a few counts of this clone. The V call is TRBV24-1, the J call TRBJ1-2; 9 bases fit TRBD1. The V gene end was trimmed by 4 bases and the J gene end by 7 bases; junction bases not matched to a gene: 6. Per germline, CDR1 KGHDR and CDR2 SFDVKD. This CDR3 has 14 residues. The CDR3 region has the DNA TGTGCCACCAGTGAGGGTGGACAGGGGTTTGGCTACACCTTC. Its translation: CATSEGGQGFGYTF.

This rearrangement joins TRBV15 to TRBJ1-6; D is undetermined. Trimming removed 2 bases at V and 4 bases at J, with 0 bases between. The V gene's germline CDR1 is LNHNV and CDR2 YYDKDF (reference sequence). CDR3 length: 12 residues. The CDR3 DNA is TGTGCCACCAGCAGATATAATTCACCCCTCCACTTT. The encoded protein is CATSRYNSPLHF.

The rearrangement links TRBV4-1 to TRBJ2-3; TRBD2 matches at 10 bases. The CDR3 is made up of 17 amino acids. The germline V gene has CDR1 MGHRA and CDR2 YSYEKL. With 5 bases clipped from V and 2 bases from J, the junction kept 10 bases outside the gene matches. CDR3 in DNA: TGCGCCAGCAGCTATAGACTAGCGGGTAGGACCACAGATACGCAGTATTTT. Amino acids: CASSYRLAGRTTDTQYF.

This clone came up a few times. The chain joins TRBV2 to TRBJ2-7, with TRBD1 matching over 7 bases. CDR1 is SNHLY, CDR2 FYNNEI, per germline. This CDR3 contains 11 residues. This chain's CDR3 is CASSEVGTDIV. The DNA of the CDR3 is TGTGCCAGCAGTGAAGTGGGGACAGACATCGTC.

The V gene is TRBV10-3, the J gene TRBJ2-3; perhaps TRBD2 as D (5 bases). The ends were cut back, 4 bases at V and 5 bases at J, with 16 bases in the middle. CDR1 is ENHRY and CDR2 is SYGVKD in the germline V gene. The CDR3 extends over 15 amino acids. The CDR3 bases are TGTGCCATCAGTGGCAATAGCGAAAGTCAAGATACGCAGTATTTT. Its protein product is CAISGNSESQDTQYF.

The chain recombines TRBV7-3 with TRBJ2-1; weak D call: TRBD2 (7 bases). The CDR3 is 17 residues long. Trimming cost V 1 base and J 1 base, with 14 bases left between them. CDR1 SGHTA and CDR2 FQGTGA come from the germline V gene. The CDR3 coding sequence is TGTGCCAGCAGCTTAATGGGGGGGCCGGGGTCCTACAATGAGCAGTTCTTC. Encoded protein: CASSLMGGPGSYNEQFF.

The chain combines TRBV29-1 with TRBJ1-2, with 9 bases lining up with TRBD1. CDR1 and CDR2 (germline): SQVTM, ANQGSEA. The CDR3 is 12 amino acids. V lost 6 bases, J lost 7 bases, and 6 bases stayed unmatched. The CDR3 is CSVGQGLAGYTF. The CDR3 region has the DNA TGCAGCGTCGGACAGGGGCTTGCTGGCTACACCTTC.

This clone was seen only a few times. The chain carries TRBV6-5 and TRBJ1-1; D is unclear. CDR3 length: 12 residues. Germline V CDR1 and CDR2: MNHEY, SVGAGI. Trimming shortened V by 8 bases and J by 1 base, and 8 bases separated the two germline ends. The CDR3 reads CASRFPNTEAFF. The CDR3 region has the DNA TGTGCCAGCCGGTTTCCGAACACTGAAGCTTTCTTT.

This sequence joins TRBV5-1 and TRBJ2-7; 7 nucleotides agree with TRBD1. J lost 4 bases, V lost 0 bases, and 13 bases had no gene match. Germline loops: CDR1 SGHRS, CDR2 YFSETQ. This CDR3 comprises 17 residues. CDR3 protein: CASSLGIRDRIDYEQYV. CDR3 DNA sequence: TGCGCCAGCAGCTTGGGGATCCGGGACAGAATAGATTACGAGCAGTACGTC.

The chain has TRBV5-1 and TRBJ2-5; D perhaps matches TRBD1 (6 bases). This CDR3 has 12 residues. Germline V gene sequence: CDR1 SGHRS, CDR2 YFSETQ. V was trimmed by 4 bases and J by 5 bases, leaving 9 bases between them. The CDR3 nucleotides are TGCGCCAGCAGCGGGGACATTGAGACCCAGTACTTC. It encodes CASSGDIETQYF.

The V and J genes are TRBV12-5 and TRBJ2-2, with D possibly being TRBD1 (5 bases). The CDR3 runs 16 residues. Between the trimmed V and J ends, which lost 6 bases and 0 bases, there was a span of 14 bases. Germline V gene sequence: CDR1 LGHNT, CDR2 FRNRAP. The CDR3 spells CASGRPRVSNTGELFF. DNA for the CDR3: TGTGCTAGTGGCCGACCCAGGGTTTCGAACACCGGGGAGCTGTTTTTT.

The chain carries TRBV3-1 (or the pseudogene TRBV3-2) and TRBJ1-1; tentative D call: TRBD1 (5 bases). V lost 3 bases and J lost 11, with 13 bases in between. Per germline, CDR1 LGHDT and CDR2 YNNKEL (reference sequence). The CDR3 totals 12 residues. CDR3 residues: CASSHFGGVAFF. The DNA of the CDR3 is TGTGCCAGCAGCCATTTCGGGGGAGTGGCTTTCTTT.

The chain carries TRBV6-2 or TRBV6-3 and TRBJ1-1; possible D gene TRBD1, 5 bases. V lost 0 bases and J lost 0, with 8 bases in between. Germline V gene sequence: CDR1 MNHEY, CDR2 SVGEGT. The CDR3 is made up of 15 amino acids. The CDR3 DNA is TGTGCCAGCAGTTACTCGGGGGGTATGAACACTGAAGCTTTCTTT. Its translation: CASSYSGGMNTEAFF.

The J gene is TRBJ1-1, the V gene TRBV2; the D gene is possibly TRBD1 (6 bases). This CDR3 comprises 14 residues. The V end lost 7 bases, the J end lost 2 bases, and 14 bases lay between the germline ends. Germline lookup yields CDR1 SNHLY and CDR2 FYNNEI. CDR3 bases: TGTGCCAGCACTAAAGGACAGCTTAACACTGAAGCTTTCTTT. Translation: CASTKGQLNTEAFF.

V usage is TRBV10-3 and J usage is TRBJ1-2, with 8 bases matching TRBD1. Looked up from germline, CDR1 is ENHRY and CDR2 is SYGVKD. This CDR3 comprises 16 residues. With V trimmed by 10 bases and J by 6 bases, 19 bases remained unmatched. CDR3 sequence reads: CASFQPMDREGDGYTF. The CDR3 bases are TGTGCCAGTTTCCAACCAATGGACAGGGAAGGGGATGGCTACACCTTC.

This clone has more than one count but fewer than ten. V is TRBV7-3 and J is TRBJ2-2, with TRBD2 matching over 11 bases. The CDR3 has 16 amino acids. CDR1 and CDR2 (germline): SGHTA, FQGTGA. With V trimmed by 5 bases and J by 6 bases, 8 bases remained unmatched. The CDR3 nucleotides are TGTGCCAGCAGCCACACTAGCGGGGGACCCCCCGGGGAGCTGTTTTTT. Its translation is CASSHTSGGPPGELFF.

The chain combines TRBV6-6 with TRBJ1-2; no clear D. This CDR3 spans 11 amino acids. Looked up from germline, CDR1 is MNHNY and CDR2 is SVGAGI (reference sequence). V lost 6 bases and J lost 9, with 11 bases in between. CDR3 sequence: CASRELTSYTF. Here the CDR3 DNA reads TGTGCCAGCAGAGAGCTGACTAGCTACACCTTC.

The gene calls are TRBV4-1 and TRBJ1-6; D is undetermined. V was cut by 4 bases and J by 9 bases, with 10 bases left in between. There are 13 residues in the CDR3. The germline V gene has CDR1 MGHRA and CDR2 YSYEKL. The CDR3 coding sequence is TGCGCCAGCAGCCCCGCGGGCAGTTCACCCCTCCACTTT. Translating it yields CASSPAGSSPLHF.

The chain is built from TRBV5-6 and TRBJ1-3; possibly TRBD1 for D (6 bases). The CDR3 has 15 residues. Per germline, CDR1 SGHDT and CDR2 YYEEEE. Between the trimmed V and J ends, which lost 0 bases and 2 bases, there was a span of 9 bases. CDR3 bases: TGTGCCAGCAGCTTGGGAGCAGGGGCTGGAAACACCATATATTTT. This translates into CASSLGAGAGNTIYF. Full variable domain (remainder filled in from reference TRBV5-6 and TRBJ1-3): DAGVTQSPTHLIKTRGQQVTLRCSPKSGHDTVSWYQQALGQGPQFIFQYYEEEERQRGNFPDRFSGHQFPNYSSELNVNALLLGDSALYLCASSLGAGAGNTIYFGEGSWLTVV.

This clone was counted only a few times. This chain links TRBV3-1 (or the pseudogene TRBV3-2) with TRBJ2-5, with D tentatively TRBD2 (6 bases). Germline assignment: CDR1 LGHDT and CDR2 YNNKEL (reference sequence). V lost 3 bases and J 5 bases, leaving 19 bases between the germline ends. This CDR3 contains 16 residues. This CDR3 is CASSHRRGLLGETQYF. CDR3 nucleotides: TGTGCCAGCAGCCACAGACGGGGACTCCTGGGGGAGACCCAGTACTTC.

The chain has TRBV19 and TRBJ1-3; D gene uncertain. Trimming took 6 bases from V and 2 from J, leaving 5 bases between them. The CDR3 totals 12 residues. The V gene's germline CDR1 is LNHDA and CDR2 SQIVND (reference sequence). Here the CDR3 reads CASRFPGNTIYF. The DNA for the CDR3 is TGTGCCAGTAGATTCCCTGGAAACACCATATATTTT.

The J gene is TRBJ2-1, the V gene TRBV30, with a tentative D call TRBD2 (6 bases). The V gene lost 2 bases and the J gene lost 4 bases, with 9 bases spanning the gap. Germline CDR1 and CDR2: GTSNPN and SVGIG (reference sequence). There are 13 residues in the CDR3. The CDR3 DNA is TGTGCCTGGAGTCGGGGGAATTACAATGAGCAGTTCTTC. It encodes CAWSRGNYNEQFF. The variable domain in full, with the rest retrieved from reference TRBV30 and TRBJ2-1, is SQTIHQWPATLVQPVGSPLSLECTVEGTSNPNLYWYRQAAGRGLQLLFYSVGIGQISSEVPQNLSASRPQDRQFILSSKKLLLSDSGFYLCAWSRGNYNEQFFGPGTRLTVL.